Detailed here is one T cell receptor beta chain. The specificity of this receptor is unknown. No qualities accompany the bases; no much larger clone lies one base away. This sample stems from a study of identifying expanded T cells in peripheral blood (dated by TCRdb to the late 2010s). For the wider study: Separate aliquots of the same genomic DNA pool were sequenced to produce technical replicates, and four replicates were compared in pairs.

The study at large found these results: Between technical replicates the binomial model flagged 0.9 to 1.5 differentially abundant clones, whereas over roughly two weeks the binomial model flagged about 16.4 and over approximately 4 weeks 19 to 20. Across all healthy-donor time intervals, the beta-binomial model significantly lowered both the number of clones called differentially abundant and the false-positive rate. It was expected by the authors that biological variance in healthy repertoires might increase further over much longer intervals, such as months to years. Across all healthy donors, variance in clone template counts between approximately 2-week samples was found to increase significantly with total template count.

The immunoSEQ Assay, which uses bias-controlled multiplex PCR amplification of genomic DNA, was used to profile TCRbeta CDR3 regions. The paper's data handling went like this. To quantify the absolute abundance of each unique TCRbeta CDR3 region, the sequences were collapsed and filtered. Differential abundance was tested with two models: a binomial (Fisher-equivalent) model and a beta-binomial model that adds time-dependent variance fitted from healthy donors. Clones with fewer than 5 combined templates were excluded, and clones with Benjamini-Hochberg FDR below 0.01 were called differentially abundant. In the beta-binomial model, variance was expressed as a function of the total template count across the two samples, in the form v = (b*log(k)+a)^2. TCRdb limited this immuneACCESS table to in-frame rearrangements with V and J called. A share of clones is missing; checked studies link under half to unresolved V genes, and the rest is unexplained. The V and J calls and the clone size are those of that table, but D and trimming were determined from the DNA. The table for this sample lists about 130,000 clones; 75% to 90% of them were counted only once. The ten largest account for 8% to 9% of the sample.

No immune events such as infections were documented for the healthy donors during the collection period. Healthy-donor blood repertoires served as a training cohort to calibrate time-dependent variance in a beta-binomial model of T-cell clone differential abundance. The training cohort comprised approximately 10 healthy donors, 3 female and 7 male. An age range of roughly 29 to 70 years, with an average of around 42 years, was recorded for the donors. Whole blood from each healthy donor was obtained from a commercial supplier and was collected at three time points 2 to 3 weeks apart. Genomic DNA was extracted from unsorted whole blood for immunosequencing. This sequence was found in a person aged 18-70 years in good health. Sequenced sample: blood.

CDR3 region: CASSSPRRKNTEAFF. In nucleotides, the sequence is TGTGCCAGCAGTTCCCCCCGCAGGAAGAACACTGAAGCTTTCTTT. This chain joins TRBV6-5 to TRBJ1-1; the D gene remains uncertain. V loses 4 bases of germline sequence and J loses 1 base, and the interval between the two ends is 13 bases. There are 15 amino acids in the CDR3, from cysteine to phenylalanine inclusive. CDR3 DNA is the only sequence kept; it has 45 bases, read in frame from the first base. Per the germline V gene, MNHEY is the CDR1 and SVGAGI is the CDR2.